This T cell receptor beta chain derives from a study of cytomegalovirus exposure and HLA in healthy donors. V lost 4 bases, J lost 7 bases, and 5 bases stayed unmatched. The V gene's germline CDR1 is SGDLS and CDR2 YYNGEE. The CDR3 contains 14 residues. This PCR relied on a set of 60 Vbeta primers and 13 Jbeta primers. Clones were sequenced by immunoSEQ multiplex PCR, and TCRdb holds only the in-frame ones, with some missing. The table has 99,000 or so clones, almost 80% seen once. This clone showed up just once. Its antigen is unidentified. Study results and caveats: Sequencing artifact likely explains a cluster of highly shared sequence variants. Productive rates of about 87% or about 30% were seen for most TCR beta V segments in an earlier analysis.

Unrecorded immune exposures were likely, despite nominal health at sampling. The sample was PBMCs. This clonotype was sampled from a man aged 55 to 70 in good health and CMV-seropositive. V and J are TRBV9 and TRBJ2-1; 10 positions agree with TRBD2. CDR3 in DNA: TGTGCCAGCAGCCCTTGGACTAGCGGAAATGAGCAGTTCTTC. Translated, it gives CASSPWTSGNEQFF.